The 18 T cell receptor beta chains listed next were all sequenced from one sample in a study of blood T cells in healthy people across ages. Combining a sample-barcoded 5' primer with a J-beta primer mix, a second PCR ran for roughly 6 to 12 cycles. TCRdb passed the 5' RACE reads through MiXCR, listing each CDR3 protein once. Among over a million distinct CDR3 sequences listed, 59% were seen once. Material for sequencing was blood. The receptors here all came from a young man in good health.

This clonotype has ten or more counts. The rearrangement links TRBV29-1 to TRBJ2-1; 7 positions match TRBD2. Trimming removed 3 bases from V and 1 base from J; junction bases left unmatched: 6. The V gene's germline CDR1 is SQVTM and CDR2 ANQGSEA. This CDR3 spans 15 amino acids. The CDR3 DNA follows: TGCAGCGTTGAGGGGGGGGGGTTATCCTACAATGAGCAGTTCTTC. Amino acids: CSVEGGGLSYNEQFF.

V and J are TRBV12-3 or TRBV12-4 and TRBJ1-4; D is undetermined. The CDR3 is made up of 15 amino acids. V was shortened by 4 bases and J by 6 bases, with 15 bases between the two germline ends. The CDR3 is CASSSSTRIDEKLFF. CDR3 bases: TGTGCCAGCAGTTCCTCCACTAGGATCGATGAAAAACTGTTTTTT.

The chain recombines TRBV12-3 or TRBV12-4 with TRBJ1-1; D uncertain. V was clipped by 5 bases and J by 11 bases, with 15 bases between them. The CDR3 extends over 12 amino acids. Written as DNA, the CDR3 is TGTGCCAGCAGTCCCGGGCCCCTGGAGGCTTTCTTT. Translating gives CASSPGPLEAFF.

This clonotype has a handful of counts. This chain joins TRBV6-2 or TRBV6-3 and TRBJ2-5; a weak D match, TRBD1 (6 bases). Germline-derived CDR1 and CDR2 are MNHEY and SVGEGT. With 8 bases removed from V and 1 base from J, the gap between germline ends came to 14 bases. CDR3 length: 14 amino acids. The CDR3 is CASPNTGFQETQYF. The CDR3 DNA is TGTGCCAGCCCTAACACAGGGTTCCAAGAGACCCAGTACTTC.

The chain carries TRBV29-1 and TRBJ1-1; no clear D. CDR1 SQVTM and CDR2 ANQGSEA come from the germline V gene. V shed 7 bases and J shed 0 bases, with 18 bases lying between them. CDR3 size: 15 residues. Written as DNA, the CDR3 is TGCAGCGCCGTGCTGGGCAGCTCACTGAACACTGAAGCTTTCTTT. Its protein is CSAVLGSSLNTEAFF.

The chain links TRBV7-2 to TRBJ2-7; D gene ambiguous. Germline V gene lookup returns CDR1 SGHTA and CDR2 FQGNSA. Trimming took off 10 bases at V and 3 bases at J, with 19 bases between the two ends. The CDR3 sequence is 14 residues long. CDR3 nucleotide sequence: TGTGCCACTCAAAAGTTGGAGACGAACTACGAGCAGTACTTC. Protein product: CATQKLETNYEQYF.

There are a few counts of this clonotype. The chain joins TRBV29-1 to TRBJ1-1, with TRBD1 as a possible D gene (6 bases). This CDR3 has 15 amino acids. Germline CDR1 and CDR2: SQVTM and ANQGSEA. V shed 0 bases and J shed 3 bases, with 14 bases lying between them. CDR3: CSVEDGDNFYTEAFF. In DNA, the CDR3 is TGCAGCGTTGAAGATGGGGACAATTTCTACACTGAAGCTTTCTTT. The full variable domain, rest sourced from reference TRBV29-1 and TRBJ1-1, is SAVISQKPSRDICQRGTSLTIQCQVDSQVTMMFWYRQQPGQSLTLIATANQGSEATYESGFVIDKFPISRPNLTFSTLTVSNMSPEDSSIYLCSVEDGDNFYTEAFFGQGTRLTVV.

The CDR3 region is CASSLVTVELYGTDTQYF. CDR3 nucleotide sequence: TGCGCCAGCAGCTTGGTCACGGTTGAGCTCTACGGCACAGATACGCAGTATTTT. The V gene is TRBV5-1, the J gene TRBJ2-3; D not resolved. The V end was cut by 0 bases, the J end by 1 base, with 18 bases between. The germline gives CDR1 SGHRS, CDR2 YFSETQ. There are 18 residues in the CDR3.

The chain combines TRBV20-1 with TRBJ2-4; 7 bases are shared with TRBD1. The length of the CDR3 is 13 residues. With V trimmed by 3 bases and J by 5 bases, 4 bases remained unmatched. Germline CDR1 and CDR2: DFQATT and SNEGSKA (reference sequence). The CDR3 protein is CSASWDRENIQYF. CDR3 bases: TGCAGTGCTAGTTGGGACAGAGAAAACATTCAGTACTTC.

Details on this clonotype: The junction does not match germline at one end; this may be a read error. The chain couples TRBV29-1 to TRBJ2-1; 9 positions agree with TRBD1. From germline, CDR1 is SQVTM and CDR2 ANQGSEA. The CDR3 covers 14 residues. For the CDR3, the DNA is TGCGGCGTTGAAGGACAGGGGTCCTACAATGAGCAGTTCTTC. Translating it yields CGVEGQGSYNEQFF.

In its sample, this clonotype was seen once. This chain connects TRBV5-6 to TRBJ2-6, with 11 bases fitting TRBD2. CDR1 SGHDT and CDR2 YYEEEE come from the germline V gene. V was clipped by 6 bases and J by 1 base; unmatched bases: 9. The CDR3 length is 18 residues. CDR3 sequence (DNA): TGTGCCAGCACCCTGCGACTAGCGGGAAAATCTGGGGCCAACGTCCTGACTTTC. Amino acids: CASTLRLAGKSGANVLTF.

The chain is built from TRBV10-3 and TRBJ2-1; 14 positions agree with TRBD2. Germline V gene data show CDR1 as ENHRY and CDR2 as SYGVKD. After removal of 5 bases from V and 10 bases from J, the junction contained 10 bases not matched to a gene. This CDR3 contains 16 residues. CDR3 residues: CAISLGLAGGGVEQFF. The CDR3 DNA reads TGTGCCATCAGTCTCGGACTAGCGGGGGGTGGGGTAGAGCAGTTCTTC.

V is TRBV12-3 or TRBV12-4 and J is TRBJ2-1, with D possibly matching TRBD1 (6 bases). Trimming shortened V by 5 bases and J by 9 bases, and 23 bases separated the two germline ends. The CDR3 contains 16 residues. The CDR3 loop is CASSPLVGAPQGEQFF. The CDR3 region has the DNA TGTGCCAGCAGTCCCCTCGTGGGGGCCCCTCAGGGTGAGCAGTTCTTC.

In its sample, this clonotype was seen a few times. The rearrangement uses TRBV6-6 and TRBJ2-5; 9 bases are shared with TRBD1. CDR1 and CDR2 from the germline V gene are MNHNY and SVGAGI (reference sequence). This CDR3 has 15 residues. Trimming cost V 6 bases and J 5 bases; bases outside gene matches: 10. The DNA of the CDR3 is TGTGCCAGCAGCTCCGGACAGGGGTCGTGGGAGACCCAGTACTTC. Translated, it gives CASSSGQGSWETQYF.

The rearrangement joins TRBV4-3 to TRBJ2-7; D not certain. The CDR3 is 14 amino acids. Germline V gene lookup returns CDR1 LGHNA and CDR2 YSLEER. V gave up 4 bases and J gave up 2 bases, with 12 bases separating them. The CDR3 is CASSPTRLAYEQYF. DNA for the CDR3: TGCGCCAGCAGCCCTACAAGATTAGCCTACGAGCAGTACTTC.

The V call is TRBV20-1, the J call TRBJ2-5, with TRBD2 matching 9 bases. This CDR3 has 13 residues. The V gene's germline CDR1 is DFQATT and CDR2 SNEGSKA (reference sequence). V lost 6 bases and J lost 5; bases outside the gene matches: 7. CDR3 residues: CSARTSDGETQYF. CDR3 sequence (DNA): TGCAGTGCCAGGACTAGCGATGGCGAGACCCAGTACTTC.

This chain's CDR3 is CASSLGPDRGDGYTF. CDR3 bases: TGTGCCAGCAGCTTAGGCCCCGACAGGGGGGATGGCTACACCTTC. V and J are TRBV7-8 and TRBJ1-2; 9 bases match TRBD1. The trim removed 1 base at V and 6 bases at J, leaving 6 bases unmatched. Germline CDR1 SGHVS, CDR2 FQNEAQ. This CDR3 contains 15 residues.

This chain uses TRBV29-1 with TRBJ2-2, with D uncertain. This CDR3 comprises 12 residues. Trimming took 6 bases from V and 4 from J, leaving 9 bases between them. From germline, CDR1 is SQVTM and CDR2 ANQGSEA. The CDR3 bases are TGCAGCGTCCTGCTAGGCACCGGGGAGCTGTTTTTT. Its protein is CSVLLGTGELFF.